Only a few counts were recorded for the clone carrying this T cell receptor beta chain. Its antigen is as yet unknown. This record belongs to a study of identical twins. V dropped 0 bases and J dropped 6 bases, with 17 bases sitting between them. Germline values: CDR1 MGHRA, CDR2 YSYEKL. This CDR3 spans 16 amino acids. TCRdb ran MiXCR on the 5' RACE reads and lists one entry per CDR3 protein. This table holds 350,000 or so distinct CDR3 sequences, approximately 8.8% found once. Study observations and caveats: Excess twin sharing in beta out-of-frame sequences was weaker. Memory repertoires showed no such pattern, whereas abundant cord blood beta clonotypes carried fewer insertions.

The chain recombines TRBV4-1 with TRBJ2-5; D is unclear. The specimen was naive T cells sorted from blood. The TCR was taken from a woman in her forties or fifties in good health. The CDR3 coding sequence is TGCGCCAGCAGCCAAGAATGGTCCACCACGTCGAAGACCCAGTACTTC. It is translated as CASSQEWSTTSKTQYF.